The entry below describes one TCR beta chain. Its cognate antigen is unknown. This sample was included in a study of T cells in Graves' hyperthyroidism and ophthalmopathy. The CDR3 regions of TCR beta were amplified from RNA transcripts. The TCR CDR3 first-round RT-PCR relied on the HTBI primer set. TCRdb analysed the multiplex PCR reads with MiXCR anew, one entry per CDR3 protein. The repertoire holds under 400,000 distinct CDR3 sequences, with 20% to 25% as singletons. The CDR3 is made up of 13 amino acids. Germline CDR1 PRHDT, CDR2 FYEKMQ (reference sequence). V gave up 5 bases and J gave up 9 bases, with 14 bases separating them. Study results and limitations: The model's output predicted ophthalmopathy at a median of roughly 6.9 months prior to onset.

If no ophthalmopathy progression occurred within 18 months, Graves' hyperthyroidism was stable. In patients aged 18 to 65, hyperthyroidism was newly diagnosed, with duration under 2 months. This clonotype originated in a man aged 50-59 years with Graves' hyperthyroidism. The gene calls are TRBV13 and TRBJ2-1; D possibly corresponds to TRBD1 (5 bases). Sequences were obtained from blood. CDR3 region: CASSPPRGSEQFF. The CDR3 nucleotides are TGTGCCAGCAGCCCTCCTAGGGGCAGTGAGCAGTTCTTC.